One and the same sample provided the 27 T cell receptor beta chains below, sequenced in a study of molecular identifiers for immune sequencing clone quantification. MiXCR, applied by TCRdb to the PCR reads, yields one record per CDR3 protein. The sample carries about 320,000 distinct CDR3 sequences, about 21% recorded once. The sample was naive CD8+ T cells from blood, with Jurkat cell RNA spiked in. The subset: FACS-sorted CD8+CD4-CCR7+CD45RA+ naive T cells. These receptor sequences come from a human donor in good health. Some libraries in this study had Jurkat cell RNA spiked in.

In regard to this clonotype: Given a much more abundant clone one base away, this may be a read error. The gene calls are TRBV18 and TRBJ2-3, with D hard to call. Germline V gene sequence: CDR1 KGHSH, CDR2 LQKENI. V lost 7 bases and J lost 0, with 8 bases in between. This CDR3 is built from 13 residues. The CDR3 bases are TGTGCCAGCTGTGGAGCTAGCACAGATACGCAGTATTTT. It translates to CASCGASTDTQYF.

This clonotype was observed at least ten times. The V call is TRBV24-1, the J call TRBJ2-3, with 7 bases aligning to TRBD1. The V segment lost 0 bases and the J segment 2 bases; nucleotides outside the gene matches: 4. The CDR3 has 16 residues. CDR1 and CDR2 (germline): KGHDR, SFDVKD. As DNA, the CDR3 is TGTGCCACCAGTGATTTGGAGGGGGCCGCCACAGATACGCAGTATTTT. As protein: CATSDLEGAATDTQYF.

This clonotype showed up many times. The chain carries TRBV27 and TRBJ2-3; 8 nucleotides align to TRBD1. The CDR3 extends over 15 amino acids. Germline lookup yields CDR1 MNHEY and CDR2 SMNVEV (reference sequence). Losses at the gene ends were 6 bases for V and 7 bases for J; bases not matched to a gene: 12. The CDR3 DNA follows: TGTGCCAGCAGCCTCGGACAGGGCTGGGCCCATACGCAGTATTTT. As protein: CASSLGQGWAHTQYF.

At least ten counts were recorded for this clonotype. The chain employs TRBV29-1 and TRBJ2-7, with TRBD2 matching over 7 bases. CDR1 is SQVTM and CDR2 is ANQGSEA in the germline V gene. CDR3 length: 14 residues. Trimming took 4 bases from V and 2 from J; bases not matched to a gene: 8. For the CDR3, the DNA is TGCAGCGTTGTCACCGGGGGGAGTCCCTACGAGCAGTACTTC. It encodes CSVVTGGSPYEQYF.

The chain has TRBV27 and TRBJ1-4; D possibly corresponds to TRBD1 (5 bases). V was clipped by 3 bases and J by 8 bases, with 10 bases between them. The CDR3 runs 13 residues. Germline CDR1 reads MNHEY; CDR2 reads SMNVEV (reference sequence). CDR3 DNA sequence: TGTGCCAGCAGTTTGACCCAGGGCGAAAAACTGTTTTTT. It translates to CASSLTQGEKLFF.

This clonotype was seen repeatedly, ten times or more. The chain employs TRBV20-1 and TRBJ2-3, with 11 nucleotides matching TRBD2. The CDR3 spans 14 residues. V lost 5 bases to trimming and J lost 6 bases; unmatched junction nucleotides: 7. The V gene's germline CDR1 is DFQATT and CDR2 SNEGSKA (reference sequence). The CDR3 DNA reads as TGCAGTGCTGTGACTAGCGGGATATTCGATACGCAGTATTTT. Its translation is CSAVTSGIFDTQYF.

This clonotype came up many times. The chain couples TRBV30 to TRBJ2-3, with D maybe TRBD1 (6 bases). V was trimmed by 2 bases and J by 2 bases, leaving 14 bases between them. The length of the CDR3 is 15 residues. Germline CDR1 GTSNPN, CDR2 SVGIG (reference sequence). CDR3 sequence (DNA): TGTGCCTGGAGTCTAGATGGGGGCCCCACAGATACGCAGTATTTT. This translates into CAWSLDGGPTDTQYF.

This clonotype was picked up a small number of times. The chain links TRBV27 to TRBJ2-5, with 14 bases matching TRBD2. The V gene end was trimmed by 5 bases and the J gene end by 1 base; junction bases not matched to a gene: 12. The germline V gene has CDR1 MNHEY and CDR2 SMNVEV (reference sequence). The CDR3 runs to 19 residues. CDR3 DNA: TGTGCCAGCAGTCCGATAGGGACTAGCGGGAGAGGGCGCCAAGAGACCCAGTACTTC. Protein: CASSPIGTSGRGRQETQYF.

This clonotype was seen at least ten times. This rearrangement joins TRBV29-1 to TRBJ1-1; TRBD1 might be the D (5 bases). V was trimmed by 1 base and J by 11 bases, leaving 14 bases between them. CDR1 is SQVTM, CDR2 ANQGSEA, per germline. The CDR3 is made up of 12 amino acids. The CDR3 coding sequence is TGCAGCGTTGAAGGGTGGGAGGGGCTCGCTTTCTTT. The encoded protein is CSVEGWEGLAFF.

This clonotype was recorded once. The missing conserved phenylalanine or tryptophan at the end of this CDR3 makes a read error likely. The chain is built from TRBV6-2 or TRBV6-3 and TRBJ2-1, with 9 bases matching TRBD2. The CDR3 spans 14 residues. In germline, CDR1 is MNHEY, CDR2 SVGEGT. The V gene end was trimmed by 7 bases and the J gene end by 3 bases; junction bases not matched to a gene: 4. The CDR3 loop reads CASTIAGDYNEQFS. The CDR3 DNA reads as TGTGCCAGCACGATAGCGGGGGACTACAATGAGCAGTTCTCC.

Of note for this clonotype: One base away lies a much larger clone, so this may be a sequencing read error. The conserved phenylalanine or tryptophan is not found at the CDR3 terminus, so this likely reflects a read error. The chain links TRBV29-1 to TRBJ2-1; no clear D gene. Germline V gene lookup returns CDR1 SQVTM and CDR2 ANQGSEA. Trimming stripped 1 base from V and 7 bases from J, with 14 bases between. There are 14 residues in the CDR3. The CDR3: CSVEGFLRGNEQFL. In DNA form, the CDR3 reads TGCAGCGTTGAAGGGTTCCTAAGAGGAAATGAGCAGTTCCTC.

The chain is built from TRBV27 and TRBJ2-7, with 12 nucleotides matching TRBD2. The junction had 6 bases not matched to a gene; V was cut back by 4 bases and J by 5 bases. Per germline, CDR1 MNHEY and CDR2 SMNVEV (reference sequence). This CDR3 contains 15 residues. Here the CDR3 DNA reads TGTGCCAGCAGTTCCCTAGCGGGAGGGCCCGACGAGCAGTACTTC. It encodes CASSSLAGGPDEQYF.

This clonotype was recorded at least ten times. The chain uses TRBV7-2 and TRBJ2-3, with D maybe TRBD2 (5 bases). CDR3 length: 15 residues. CDR1 and CDR2 from the germline V gene are SGHTA and FQGNSA. The V and J ends lost 2 bases and 0 bases respectively, with 9 bases between them. CDR3 sequence reads: CASSLLASSTDTQYF. The CDR3, as DNA: TGTGCCAGCAGCTTACTAGCCTCTAGCACAGATACGCAGTATTTT. The full variable domain, its missing parts supplied by reference TRBV7-2 and TRBJ2-3, is GAGVSQSPSNKVTEKGKDVELRCDPISGHTALYWYRQSLGQGLEFLIYFQGNSAPDKSGLPSDRFSAERTGGSVSTLTIQRTQQEDSAVYLCASSLLASSTDTQYFGPGTRLTVL.

This clonotype has ten or more counts. V is TRBV20-1 and J is TRBJ1-4; D gene uncertain. This CDR3 is 15 amino acids long. CDR1 and CDR2 from the germline V gene are DFQATT and SNEGSKA (reference sequence). Between the trimmed V and J ends, which lost 5 bases and 4 bases, there was a span of 17 bases. The CDR3 coding sequence is TGCAGTGCTCCGATCCTGGGCCCGCTTAATGAAAAACTGTTTTTT. Translated: CSAPILGPLNEKLFF.

This clonotype was seen a few times. A much larger clone differs by one base, so this may be a read error. For the CDR3, the DNA is TGCAGCGTTGGGACACCAGAAACTAGCTATGGCTACACCTTC. Protein: CSVGTPETSYGYTF. This chain links TRBV29-1 with TRBJ1-2; D might be TRBD1 (5 bases). The germline V gene has CDR1 SQVTM and CDR2 ANQGSEA. Trimming removed 4 bases from V and 4 bases from J, with 16 bases in between. The CDR3 has 14 residues.

This clonotype was seen many times. The gene calls are TRBV9 and TRBJ2-3; TRBD2 might be the D (6 bases). V was cut by 0 bases and J by 3 bases, with 11 bases left in between. Looked up from germline, CDR1 is SGDLS and CDR2 is YYNGEE. The CDR3 has 15 amino acids. CDR3 amino acids: CASSVDRESTDTQYF. In DNA form, the CDR3 reads TGTGCCAGCAGCGTAGACCGGGAGAGTACAGATACGCAGTATTTT.

Many counts were recorded for this clonotype. J is TRBJ2-7 and V is TRBV25-1, with 9 nucleotides matching TRBD1. Germline assignment: CDR1 MGHDK and CDR2 SYGVNS. Trimming removed 8 bases from V and 4 bases from J; junction bases left unmatched: 9. The CDR3 extends over 14 amino acids. CDR3 coding DNA: TGTGCCAGCCCGCACTGGACAGGGGATTACGAGCAGTACTTC. Its protein is CASPHWTGDYEQYF.

CDR3 in DNA: TGCGCCAGCAGGGGACTAGCGGGGGACGCAGATACGCAGTATTTT. This translates into CASRGLAGDADTQYF. The rearrangement joins TRBV4-1 to TRBJ2-3; TRBD2 matches 14 bases. Trimming cost V 6 bases and J 4 bases; bases outside gene matches: 3. Germline V gene sequence: CDR1 MGHRA, CDR2 YSYEKL. CDR3 length equals 15 residues.

This clonotype was recorded many times. The chain has TRBV12-3 or TRBV12-4 and TRBJ1-1; D ambiguous. The CDR3 is made up of 14 amino acids. Trimming shortened V by 1 base and J by 7 bases, and 13 bases separated the two germline ends. DNA of the CDR3: TGTGCCAGCAGTTTAGACATGGGTCCGGATGAAGCTTTCTTT. It yields the protein CASSLDMGPDEAFF.

Details on this clonotype: A much larger clone lies one base from this, so it may be a read error. The chain couples TRBV4-1 to TRBJ1-4; 7 bases line up with TRBD1. The CDR3 consists of 15 residues. Germline V CDR1 and CDR2: MGHRA, YSYEKL. The CDR3 reads CASRSTGAAAEKLLF. CDR3 bases: TGCGCCAGCAGATCCACAGGGGCAGCCGCTGAAAAACTGCTTTTT.

This clonotype has ten or more counts. CDR3 DNA sequence: TGCGCCAGCAGCCAAGATCCTGGCAGCCAAGAGACCCAGTACTTC. Amino acid sequence: CASSQDPGSQETQYF. The V gene is TRBV4-1, the J gene TRBJ2-5; the D is unclear. The CDR3 is 15 residues long. Trimming stripped 0 bases from V and 1 base from J, with 9 bases between. Looked up from germline, CDR1 is MGHRA and CDR2 is YSYEKL.

There are many counts of this clonotype. The rearrangement uses TRBV30 and TRBJ2-3; D is possibly TRBD2 (5 bases). The ends were cut back, 7 bases at V and 0 bases at J, with 14 bases in the middle. The CDR3 runs to 14 residues. Germline V CDR1 and CDR2: GTSNPN, SVGIG (reference sequence). CDR3 loop: CALASGSSTDTQYF. As DNA, the CDR3 is TGTGCCTTAGCGTCTGGGTCTAGCACAGATACGCAGTATTTT.

Comments on this clonotype: Possible read error: a much larger clone is one base away. This sequence joins TRBV14 and TRBJ2-2, with 8 positions matching TRBD1. Germline CDR1 SGHDN, CDR2 FVKESK. CDR3 length: 16 residues. The CDR3 region has the DNA TGTGGCAGCAGCCAAGAGACAGGGGCTACGCCCAGGGAGCTGTTTTTT. It specifies CGSSQETGATPRELFF. The full variable domain, its missing parts supplied by reference TRBV14 and TRBJ2-2, is EAGVTQFPSHSVIEKGQTVTLRCDPISGHDNLYWYRRVMGKEIKFLLHFVKESKQDESGMPNNRFLAERTGGTYSTLKVQPAELEDSGVYFCGSSQETGATPRELFFGEGSRLTVL.

This clonotype has just a few counts. At one of its ends the junction is not consistent with the germline gene, which may arise from a read error. CDR3 in amino acids: CASSSVLGAAPYEQYF. CDR3 nucleotide sequence: TGTGCCAGCAGCTCGGTCTTGGGGGCGGCCCCCTACGAGCAGTACTTC. This chain connects TRBV5-3 to TRBJ2-7; a weak D match, TRBD1 (6 bases). TRBV5-3 is labeled an ORF, and its function is uncertain. This CDR3 contains 16 residues.

In its sample, this clonotype was seen many times. The chain recombines TRBV5-6 with TRBJ1-2; possible D gene TRBD1, 5 bases. V gave up 4 bases and J gave up 1 base, with 17 bases separating them. CDR3 size: 16 residues. CDR1 and CDR2 from the germline V gene are SGHDT and YYEEEE. The CDR3 loop reads CASSTEDTAYNYGYTF. Written as DNA, the CDR3 is TGTGCCAGCAGCACCGAGGACACCGCCTATAACTATGGCTACACCTTC.

The genes are TRBV28 and TRBJ2-7; possibly TRBD1 for D (6 bases). V lost 1 base and J 2 bases, leaving 12 bases between the germline ends. The CDR3 covers 15 residues. Germline CDR1 reads MDHEN; CDR2 reads SYDVKM. The DNA of the CDR3 is TGTGCCAGCAGTTTATTCCGAGGGGGAACCTACGAGCAGTACTTC. This translates into CASSLFRGGTYEQYF.

A remark on this clonotype: This may arise from a read error, as a much more abundant clone is one base away. Likely a read error: the CDR3 ends without its conserved phenylalanine or tryptophan. The chain links TRBV6-2 or TRBV6-3 to TRBJ2-1; TRBD1 aligns across 7 bases. Germline V gene sequence: CDR1 MNHEY, CDR2 SVGEGT. Germline trimming cut 5 bases from V and 9 bases from J; bases unmatched to any gene: 10. CDR3 size: 14 residues. CDR3 in amino acids: CASSPPDRYGEQFL. CDR3 DNA: TGTGCCAGCAGTCCGCCGGACAGGTACGGTGAGCAGTTCCTC.